This TCR beta chain emerged from a study of cytotoxic CD8 clonotypes in ibrutinib-treated CLL. In the study overall: Response samples followed a median approximately 13 months of treatment, range 6 to 36. Study-wide points: Baseline clonality was higher than in age-matched healthy donors and moved in step with circulating CD8+ T-cell counts.

Regarding this clone: Its matching antigen is unknown.

Profiled with immunoSEQ multiplex PCR; TCRdb holds only in-frame clones, not every one. The sample lists 20,000 to 30,000 clones; around 74% were seen once. Germline V gives CDR1 MGHRA, CDR2 YSYEKL. V was pared by 7 bases and J by 3 bases, with 4 bases between. CDR3 length equals 10 residues. The sample was PBMCs, taken at disease progression, from a patient treated with ibrutinib. J is TRBJ2-7 and V is TRBV4-1, with no clear D. This receptor was taken from a human donor with chronic lymphocytic leukemia. The CDR3 reads CASTDYEQYF. The CDR3 DNA is TGCGCCAGCACTGACTACGAGCAGTACTTC.